This TCR beta chain is drawn from a study of T cells in Graves' hyperthyroidism and ophthalmopathy. RNA transcripts yielded amplified TCR beta CDR3 regions. The study used the HTBI primer set for a first-round RT-PCR of the TCR CDR3. Using its own MiXCR run on the multiplex PCR reads, TCRdb lists one record per CDR3 protein. This sample has 540,000 or so distinct CDR3 sequences; 35% to 55% occur once, and the top ten carry 15% to 20%. This TCR came from an adult woman with Graves' disease, either hyperthyroidism or ophthalmopathy (not recorded which). The sample taken for sequencing was peripheral blood or thyroid tissue (not recorded which).

The CDR3 is CASSGSRGTRTSIGDTQYF. The CDR3 nucleotides are TGTGCCAGCAGCGGATCCCGGGGCACGCGTACCAGCATCGGAGATACGCAGTATTTT. The genes are TRBV9 and TRBJ2-3; D assignment may be TRBD1 or TRBD2 (5 bases each). Germline CDR1 SGDLS, CDR2 YYNGEE. Deletions cut 3 bases from V and 5 bases from J, with 28 bases between. This CDR3 is 19 amino acids long.